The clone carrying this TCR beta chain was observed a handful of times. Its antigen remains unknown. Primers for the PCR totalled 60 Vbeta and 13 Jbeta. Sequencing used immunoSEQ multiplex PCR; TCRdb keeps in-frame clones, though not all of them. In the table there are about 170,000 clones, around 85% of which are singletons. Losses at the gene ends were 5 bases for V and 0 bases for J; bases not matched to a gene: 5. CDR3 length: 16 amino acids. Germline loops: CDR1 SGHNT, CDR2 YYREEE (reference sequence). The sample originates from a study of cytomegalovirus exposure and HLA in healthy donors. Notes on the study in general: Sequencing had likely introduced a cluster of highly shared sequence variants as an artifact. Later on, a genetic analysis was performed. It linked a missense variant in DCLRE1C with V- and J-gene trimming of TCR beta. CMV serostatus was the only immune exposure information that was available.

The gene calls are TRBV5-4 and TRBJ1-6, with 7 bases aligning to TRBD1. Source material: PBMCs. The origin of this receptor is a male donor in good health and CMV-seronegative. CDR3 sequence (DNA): TGTGCCAGCAGTCAGGACAGGAGCTCCTATAATTCACCCCTCCACTTT. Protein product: CASSQDRSSYNSPLHF. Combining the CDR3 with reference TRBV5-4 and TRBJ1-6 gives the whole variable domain ETGVTQSPTHLIKTRGQQVTLRCSSQSGHNTVSWYQQALGQGPQFIFQYYREEENGRGNFPPRFSGLQFPNYSSELNVNALELDDSALYLCASSQDRSSYNSPLHFGNGTRLTVT.